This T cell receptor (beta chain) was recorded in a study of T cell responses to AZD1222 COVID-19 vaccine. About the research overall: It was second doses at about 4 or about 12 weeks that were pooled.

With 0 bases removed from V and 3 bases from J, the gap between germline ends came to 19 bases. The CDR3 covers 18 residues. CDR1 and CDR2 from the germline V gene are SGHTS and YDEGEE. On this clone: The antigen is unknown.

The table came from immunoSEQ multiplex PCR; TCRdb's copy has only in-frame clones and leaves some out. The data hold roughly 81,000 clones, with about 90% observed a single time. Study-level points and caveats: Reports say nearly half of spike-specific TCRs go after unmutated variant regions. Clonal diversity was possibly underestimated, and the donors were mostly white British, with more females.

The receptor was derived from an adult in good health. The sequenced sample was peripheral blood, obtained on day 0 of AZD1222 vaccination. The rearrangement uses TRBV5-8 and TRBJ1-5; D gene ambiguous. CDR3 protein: CASSLANLRTGYNQPQHF. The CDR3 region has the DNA TGTGCCAGCAGCTTGGCCAACCTTAGGACGGGATACAATCAGCCCCAGCATTTT.